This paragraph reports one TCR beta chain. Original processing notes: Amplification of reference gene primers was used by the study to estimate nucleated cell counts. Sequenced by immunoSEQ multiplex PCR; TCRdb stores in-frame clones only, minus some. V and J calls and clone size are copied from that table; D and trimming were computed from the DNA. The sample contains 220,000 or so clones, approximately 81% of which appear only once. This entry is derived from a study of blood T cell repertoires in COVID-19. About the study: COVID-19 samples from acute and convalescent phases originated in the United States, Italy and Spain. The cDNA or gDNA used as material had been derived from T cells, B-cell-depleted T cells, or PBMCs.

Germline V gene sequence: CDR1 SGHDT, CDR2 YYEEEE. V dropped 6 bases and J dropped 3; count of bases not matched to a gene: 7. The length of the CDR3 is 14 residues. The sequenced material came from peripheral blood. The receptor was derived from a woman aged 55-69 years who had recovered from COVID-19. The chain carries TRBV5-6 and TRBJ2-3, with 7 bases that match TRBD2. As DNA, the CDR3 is TGTGCCAGCACCCGTTGGGGGGGGACAGATACGCAGTATTTT. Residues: CASTRWGGTDTQYF. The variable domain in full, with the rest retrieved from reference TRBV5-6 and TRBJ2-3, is DAGVTQSPTHLIKTRGQQVTLRCSPKSGHDTVSWYQQALGQGPQFIFQYYEEEERQRGNFPDRFSGHQFPNYSSELNVNALLLGDSALYLCASTRWGGTDTQYFGPGTRLTVL.